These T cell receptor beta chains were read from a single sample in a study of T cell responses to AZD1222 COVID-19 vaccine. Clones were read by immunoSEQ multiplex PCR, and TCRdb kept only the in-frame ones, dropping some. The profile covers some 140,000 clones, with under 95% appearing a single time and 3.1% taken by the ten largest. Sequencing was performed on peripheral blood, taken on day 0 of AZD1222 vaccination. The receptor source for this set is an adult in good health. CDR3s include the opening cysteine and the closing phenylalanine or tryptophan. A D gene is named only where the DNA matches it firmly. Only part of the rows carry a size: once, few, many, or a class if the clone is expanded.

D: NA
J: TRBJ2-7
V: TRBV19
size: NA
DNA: TGTGCCAGTAGTATTCGAGGGAGGCACGAGCAGTACTTC
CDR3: CASSIRGRHEQYF

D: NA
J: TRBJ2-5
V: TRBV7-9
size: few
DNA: TGTGCCAGCAGCTTATTAGGTGGGACAGAGACCCAGTACTTC
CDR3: CASSLLGGTETQYF

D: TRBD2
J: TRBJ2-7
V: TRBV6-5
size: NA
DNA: TGTGCCAGCAGTTTTTCGACTAGCGGGAGCCGCTACGAGCAGTACTTC
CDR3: CASSFSTSGSRYEQYF

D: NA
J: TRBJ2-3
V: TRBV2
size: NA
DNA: TGTGCCAGCAGCCGACGGGGGTTAAGAGCTAGCAGAATTGCGATCACAGATACGCAGTATTTT
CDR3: CASSRRGLRASRIAITDTQYF

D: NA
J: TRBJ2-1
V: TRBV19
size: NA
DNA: TGTGCCAGTAGTATACCCTGGACCGACCAGCCCTACAATGAGCAGTTCTTC
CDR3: CASSIPWTDQPYNEQFF

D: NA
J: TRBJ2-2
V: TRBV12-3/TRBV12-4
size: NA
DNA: TGTGCCAGCAGCATCGGGGGCACCGGGGAGCTGTTTTTT
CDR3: CASSIGGTGELFF

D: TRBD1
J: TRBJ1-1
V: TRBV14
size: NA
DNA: TGTGCCAGCAGCCTACAGGGGGCGAATGAAGCTTTCTTT
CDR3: CASSLQGANEAFF

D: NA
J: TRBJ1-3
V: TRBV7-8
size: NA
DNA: TGTGCCAGCAGCTGGGACGGCAGAAACACCATATATTTT
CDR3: CASSWDGRNTIYF

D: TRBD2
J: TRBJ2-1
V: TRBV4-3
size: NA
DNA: TGCGCCAGCAGCCAAGGGGCTAGCGGGAAATACAATGAGCAGTTCTTC
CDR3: CASSQGASGKYNEQFF

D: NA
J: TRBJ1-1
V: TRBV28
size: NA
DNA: NA
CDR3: CASSSSTGPNTEAFF

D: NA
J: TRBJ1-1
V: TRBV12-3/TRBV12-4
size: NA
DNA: TGTGCCAGCAGGGAAGGACGAAACACTGAAGCTTTCTTT
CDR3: CASREGRNTEAFF

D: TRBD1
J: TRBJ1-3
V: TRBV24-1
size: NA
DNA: TGTGCCACCAGTGACGGAGGGACAGGGGGTTATGGAAACACCATATATTTT
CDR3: CATSDGGTGGYGNTIYF

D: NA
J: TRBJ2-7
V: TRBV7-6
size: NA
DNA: TGTGCCAGCAGCTTAGCGGACGGGAGCTCCTACGAGCAGTACTTC
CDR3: CASSLADGSSYEQYF

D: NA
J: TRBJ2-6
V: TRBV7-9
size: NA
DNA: TGTGCCAGCACCCTCTCTGGGGCCAACGTCCTGACTTTC
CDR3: CASTLSGANVLTF

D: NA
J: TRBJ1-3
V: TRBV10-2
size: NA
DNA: TGCGCCAGCACCGCACGCCTACAGGGCATCTCTGGAAACACCATATATTTT
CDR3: CASTARLQGISGNTIYF

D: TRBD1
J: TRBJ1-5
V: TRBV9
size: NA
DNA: TGTGCCAGCAGCGTAAGACAGGGGGCTGTCAATCAGCCCCAGCATTTT
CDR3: CASSVRQGAVNQPQHF

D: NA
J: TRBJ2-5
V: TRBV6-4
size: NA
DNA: TGTGCCAGCAGTCACATGAGAGAGACCCAGTACTTC
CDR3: CASSHMRETQYF